The 9 T cell receptor beta chains below all came from one sample that was sequenced in a study of CD4+ T cells in melanoma. The data were produced by immunoSEQ multiplex PCR, yet TCRdb's version contains in-frame clones alone and is incomplete. The sample lists about 10,000 clones, roughly 78% occurring once. Input material: cells from a culture (not recorded whether cultured in vitro). The receptors originated from a human donor with melanoma.

V gene TRBV3-1 (or the pseudogene TRBV3-2) combines with J gene TRBJ1-2; D gene unclear. V was shortened by 0 bases and J by 8 bases, with 16 bases between the two germline ends. Germline loops: CDR1 LGHDT, CDR2 YNNKEL (reference sequence). The CDR3 spans 15 residues. This chain's CDR3 is CASSQDPGTAGGYTF. The CDR3 coding sequence is TGTGCCAGCAGCCAAGACCCAGGAACGGCTGGAGGCTACACCTTC.

In the case of this clone: Germline and junction disagree at one end, which may indicate a read error. V gene TRBV6-6 combines with J gene TRBJ2-3, with 9 bases lining up with TRBD2. CDR1 is MNHNY and CDR2 is SVGAGI in the germline V gene (reference sequence). The CDR3 sequence is 15 residues long. CDR3 sequence: CASSYSGTSRDTQYF. The CDR3 coding sequence is TGTGCCAGCAGTTACTCGGGGACTAGCAGAGATACGCAGTATTTT.

V is TRBV6-5 and J is TRBJ2-5, with 15 bases fitting TRBD2. The germline V gene has CDR1 MNHEY and CDR2 SVGAGI. The CDR3 runs to 15 residues. Trimming at V came to 5 bases and at J to 7 bases, leaving 5 bases not matched to a gene. CDR3 protein: CASSRTSGGAPTQYF. The CDR3 bases are TGTGCCAGCAGTAGGACTAGCGGGGGGGCTCCGACCCAGTACTTC.

This clone was detected only a few times. The chain has TRBV3-1 (or the pseudogene TRBV3-2) and TRBJ2-2; possible D gene TRBD2, 6 bases. V was cut by 4 bases and J by 2 bases, with 14 bases left in between. The CDR3 covers 16 residues. Germline V gene lookup returns CDR1 LGHDT and CDR2 YNNKEL (reference sequence). The CDR3 DNA reads TGTGCCAGCAGCCGACTAGGCGGGCGAAACACCGGGGAGCTGTTTTTT. It encodes CASSRLGGRNTGELFF.

This clone was recorded only once. As DNA, the CDR3 is TGTGCCAGCAGCTTGGGTAAGGGTCTCCAAGAGACCCAGTACTTC. Its translation is CASSLGKGLQETQYF. V is TRBV5-6 and J is TRBJ2-5; D unresolved. CDR1 is SGHDT and CDR2 is YYEEEE in the germline V gene. The ends were cut back, 0 bases at V and 1 base at J, with 10 bases in the middle. This CDR3 is built from 15 residues.

This CDR3 reads CAWSVNYQETQYF. The CDR3 DNA follows: TGTGCCTGGAGTGTAAACTACCAAGAGACCCAGTACTTC. This chain connects TRBV30 to TRBJ2-5; D gene ambiguous. The CDR3 is 13 residues long. Per the germline V gene, CDR1 is GTSNPN and CDR2 is SVGIG (reference sequence). Trimming removed 0 bases at V and 0 bases at J, with 5 bases between.

V and J are TRBV6-6 and TRBJ1-1; TRBD1 matches at 7 bases. This CDR3 spans 14 amino acids. J gave up 1 base and V 6 bases, and 5 bases lay outside the gene matches. Germline values: CDR1 MNHNY, CDR2 SVGAGI (reference sequence). CDR3 in amino acids: CASRPGQKNTEAFF. The CDR3 region has the DNA TGTGCCAGCAGACCGGGACAGAAGAACACTGAAGCTTTCTTT.

The chain recombines TRBV19 with TRBJ2-7; TRBD2 is a possible D gene (5 bases). This CDR3 region has 12 residues. Trimming removed 5 bases at V and 9 bases at J, with 14 bases between. Germline V gene sequence: CDR1 LNHDA, CDR2 SQIVND (reference sequence). CDR3 in DNA: TGTGCCAGTAGTGAGGGCTTCTTCGCGCAGTACTTC. It yields the protein CASSEGFFAQYF. Supplemented by reference TRBV19 and TRBJ2-7, the full variable domain reads DGGITQSPKYLFRKEGQNVTLSCEQNLNHDAMYWYRQDPGQGLRLIYYSQIVNDFQKGDIAEGYSVSREKKESFPLTVTSAQKNPTAFYLCASSEGFFAQYFGPGTRLTVT.

This chain uses TRBV4-2 with TRBJ1-1; 7 bases map to TRBD1. Unmatched junction bases numbered 8, after V lost 4 bases and J lost 0 bases. The CDR3 covers 16 residues. Germline CDR1 is LGHNA and CDR2 is YNFKEQ. This CDR3 is CASSPTFGTVNTEAFF. DNA of the CDR3: TGTGCCAGCAGCCCCACATTTGGGACAGTGAACACTGAAGCTTTCTTT.